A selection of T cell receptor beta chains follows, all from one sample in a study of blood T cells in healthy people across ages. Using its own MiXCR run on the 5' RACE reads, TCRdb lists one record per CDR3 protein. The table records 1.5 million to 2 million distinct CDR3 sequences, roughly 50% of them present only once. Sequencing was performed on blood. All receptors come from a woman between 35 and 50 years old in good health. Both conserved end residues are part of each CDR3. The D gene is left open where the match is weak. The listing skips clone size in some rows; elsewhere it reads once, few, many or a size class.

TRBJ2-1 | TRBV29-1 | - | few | CSVEYPGISEQFF | TGCAGCGTTGAGTACCCGGGGATCTCTGAGCAGTTCTTC
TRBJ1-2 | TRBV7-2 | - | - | CASSFSNEANYGYTF | TGTGCCAGCAGCTTCTCCAACGAGGCTAACTATGGCTACACCTTC
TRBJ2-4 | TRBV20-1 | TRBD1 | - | CSAAGGLAKNIQYF | TGCAGTGCTGCAGGGGGCTTAGCCAAAAACATCCAGTACTTC
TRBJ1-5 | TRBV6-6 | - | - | CASRTNLGQPQHF | TGTGCCAGCAGAACTAATCTCGGACAGCCCCAGCATTTT
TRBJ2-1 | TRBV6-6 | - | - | CASSYTQSQETQFF | TGTGCCAGCAGTTACACTCAAAGCCAAGAGACCCAGTTCTTC
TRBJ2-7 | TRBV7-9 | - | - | CASSSGSSLVYEQYF | TGTGCCAGCAGCTCGGGGTCATCCCTTGTCTACGAGCAGTACTTC
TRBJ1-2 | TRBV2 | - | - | CASSEIVAPGHYGYTF | TGTGCCAGCAGTGAAATAGTAGCTCCGGGACACTATGGCTACACCTTC
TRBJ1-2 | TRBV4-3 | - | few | CASSQDPYMGGGSYGYTF | TGCGCCAGCAGCCAAGATCCCTACATGGGGGGGGGCTCCTATGGCTACACCTTC
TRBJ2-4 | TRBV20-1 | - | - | CSARVTGRQYF | TGCAGTGCTAGAGTAACGGGAAGACAGTACTTC
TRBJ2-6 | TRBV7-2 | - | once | CASTISGQTFSGANVLTF | TGTGCCAGCACTATCTCGGGGCAGACTTTCTCTGGGGCCAACGTCCTGACTTTC
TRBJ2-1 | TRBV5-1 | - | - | CASSLERAGLYNEQFF | TGCGCCAGCAGCTTAGAGCGAGCGGGTTTATACAATGAGCAGTTCTTC
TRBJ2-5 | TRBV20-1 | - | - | CSASEGQKTFQETQYF | TGCAGTGCTAGTGAAGGACAGAAGACCTTCCAAGAGACCCAGTACTTC
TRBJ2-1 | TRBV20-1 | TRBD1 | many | CSAPGQGIYNEQFF | TGCAGTGCGCCCGGACAGGGGATCTACAATGAGCAGTTCTTC
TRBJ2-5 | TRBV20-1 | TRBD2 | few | CSASTSGGAGETQYF | TGCAGTGCTTCGACTAGCGGGGGGGCCGGAGAGACCCAGTACTTC
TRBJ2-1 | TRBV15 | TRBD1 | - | CATKPGQGYNEQFF | TGTGCCACCAAACCGGGACAGGGCTACAATGAGCAGTTCTTC
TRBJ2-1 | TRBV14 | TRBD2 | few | CASSQVVGTNYNEQFF | TGTGCCAGCAGCCAAGTTGTAGGGACTAATTACAATGAGCAGTTCTTC
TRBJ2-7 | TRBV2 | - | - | CASSEVRSFVYF | TGTGCCAGCAGTGAAGTCCGAAGTTTTGTGTACTTC
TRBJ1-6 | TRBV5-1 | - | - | CASSGLNSGVGPLHF | TGCGCCAGCAGCGGACTGAACTCGGGAGTGGGGCCCCTCCACTTT
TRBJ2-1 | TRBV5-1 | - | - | CASSFPGEYNEQFF | TGTGCCAGCAGCTTCCCGGGGGAATACAATGAGCAGTTCTTC
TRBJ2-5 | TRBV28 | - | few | CASSLALVSETQYF | TGTGCCAGCAGTTTAGCGCTAGTGTCGGAGACCCAGTACTTC
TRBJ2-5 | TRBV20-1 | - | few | CSASVSQETQYF | TGCAGTGCTTCAGTAAGCCAAGAGACCCAGTACTTC
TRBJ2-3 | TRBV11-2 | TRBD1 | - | CASSSRQGMFADTQYF | TGTGCCAGCAGCTCCCGACAGGGGATGTTCGCAGATACGCAGTATTTT
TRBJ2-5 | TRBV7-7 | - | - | CASSPGTAAAGEQYF | TGTGCTAGCAGCCCCGGGACCGCCGCGGCTGGTGAGCAGTACTTC
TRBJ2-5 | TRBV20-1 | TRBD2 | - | CSAAGTTRVGETQYF | TGCAGTGCTGCCGGGACTACCAGGGTAGGGGAGACCCAGTACTTC
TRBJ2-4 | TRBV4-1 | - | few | CASSPERGPAKNIQYF | TGCGCCAGCAGCCCTGAGAGGGGCCCAGCCAAAAACATTCAGTACTTC
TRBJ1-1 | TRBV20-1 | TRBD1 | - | CSARPPDGQVNTEAFF | TGCAGTGCCCGCCCCCCCGACGGACAGGTGAACACTGAAGCTTTCTTT
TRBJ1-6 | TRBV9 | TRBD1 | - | CASSVQDRGNSPLHF | TGTGCCAGCAGCGTACAGGACAGGGGAAATTCACCCCTCCACTTT
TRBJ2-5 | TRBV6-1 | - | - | CASRRGRTTQETQYF | TGTGCCAGCAGGAGGGGACGGACTACCCAAGAGACCCAGTACTTC
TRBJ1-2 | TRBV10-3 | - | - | CASRPRGNYGFTF | TGTGCCAGCAGGCCGCGGGGGAACTATGGCTTCACCTTC
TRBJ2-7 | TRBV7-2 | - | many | CASSLRDPYEQYF | TGTGCCAGCAGCCTGCGAGACCCCTACGAGCAGTACTTC
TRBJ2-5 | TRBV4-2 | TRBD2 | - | CASSPRSGGAYNEQYF | TGTGCCAGCAGCCCGCGGAGCGGGGGGGCTTACAATGAGCAGTACTTC
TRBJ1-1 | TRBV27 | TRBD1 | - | CASRNRGPGTEAFF | TGTGCCAGCAGGAACAGGGGCCCCGGTACTGAAGCTTTCTTT
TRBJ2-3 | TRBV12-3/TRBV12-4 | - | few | CASSFKVADTQYF | TGTGCCAGCAGTTTCAAGGTGGCAGATACGCAGTATTTT
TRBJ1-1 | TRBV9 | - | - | CASSVGGGGGTEAFF | TGTGCCAGCAGCGTAGGCGGGGGCGGGGGCACTGAAGCTTTCTTT
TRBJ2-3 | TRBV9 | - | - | CASSYDSGSTDTQYF | TGTGCCAGCAGCTACGACAGCGGTAGCACAGATACGCAGTATTTT
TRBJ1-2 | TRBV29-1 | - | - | CSVRPGTSYGYTF | TGCAGCGTTCGTCCGGGGACTAGCTATGGCTACACCTTC
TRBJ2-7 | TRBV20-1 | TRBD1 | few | CSARGRQRTGTYEQYF | TGCAGTGCTAGGGGACGACAGAGGACAGGTACCTACGAGCAGTACTTC
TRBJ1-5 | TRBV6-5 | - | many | CASSQGSNQPQHF | TGTGCCAGCAGTCAGGGAAGCAATCAGCCCCAGCATTTT
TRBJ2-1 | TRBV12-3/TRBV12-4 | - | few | CASSLGRRNNEQFF | TGTGCCAGCAGCCTTGGTAGGCGGAACAATGAGCAGTTCTTC
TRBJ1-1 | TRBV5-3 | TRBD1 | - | CARSLGQGAPNTEAFF | TGTGCCAGAAGCTTGGGACAGGGGGCACCTAACACTGAAGCTTTCTTT
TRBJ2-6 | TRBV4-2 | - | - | CASSQAQGSGANVLTF | TGTGCCAGCAGCCAAGCGCAGGGCTCTGGGGCCAACGTCCTGACTTTC
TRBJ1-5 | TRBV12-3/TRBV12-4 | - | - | CASSRTSTNQPQHF | TGTGCCAGCAGCAGGACTTCCACCAATCAGCCCCAGCATTTT
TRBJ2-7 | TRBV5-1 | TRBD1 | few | CASSGDRVFEQYF | TGCGCCAGCAGCGGGGACAGGGTCTTCGAGCAGTACTTC
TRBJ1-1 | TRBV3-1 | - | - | CASSLTHPGNTEAFF | TGTGCCAGCAGCCTAACACACCCGGGGAACACTGAAGCTTTCTTT
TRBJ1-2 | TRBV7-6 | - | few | CASSPGNNYGYTF | TGTGCCAGCAGCCCCGGTAATAACTATGGCTACACCTTC
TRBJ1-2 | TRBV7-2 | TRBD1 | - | CASSSRTGQSGYTF | TGTGCCAGCAGCTCAAGGACAGGGCAGTCTGGCTACACCTTC
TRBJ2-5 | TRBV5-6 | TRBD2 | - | CASSFRGVGPVGTQYF | TGTGCCAGCAGCTTTCGGGGGGTGGGACCGGTGGGGACCCAGTACTTC
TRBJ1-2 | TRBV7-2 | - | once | CASGSSDYGYTF | TGTGCCAGCGGGTCCTCCGACTATGGCTACACCTTC